This T cell receptor (beta chain) came from a study of blood T cell repertoires in COVID-19. Study overall: T cells, B-cell-depleted T cells, or PBMCs supplied cDNA or gDNA.

Germline CDR1 and CDR2: MNHEY and SVGAGI. The CDR3 covers 13 residues. V gave up 5 bases and J gave up 7 bases, with 14 bases separating them. This clone was recorded a few times. In the authors' methods: Estimation of nucleated cell counts relied on the amplification of reference gene primers. Sequencing was performed with immunoSEQ multiplex PCR; in TCRdb, only in-frame clones are kept and a portion is missing. D and trimming were read from the DNA, whereas the V and J calls and clone size are those reported in that table. The sample includes approximately 10,000 clones, 82% of them seen just once. Material: peripheral blood. The TCR comes from a human donor in a cohort sampled during active COVID-19. The chain combines TRBV6-5 with TRBJ1-1; D is unclear. CDR3 DNA: TGTGCCAGCAGTCCACTCCGTGAGGGTGAAGCTTTCTTT. Translation: CASSPLREGEAFF.